These 14 T cell receptor beta chains originate from one sample sequenced in a study of shared clonotypes between healthy human individuals. Using immunoSEQ multiplex PCR, the repertoire was profiled, and TCRdb retains in-frame clones only, with some absent. This sample has about 1 million clones, with 60% to 80% found just once. Sequencing input: memory CD4+ T cells sorted from blood. Subset in this sample: CD45RA-negative fraction. These receptor sequences come from a man in his late teens or twenties in good health.

The chain links TRBV6-1 to TRBJ1-2, with D unclear. V shed 1 base and J shed 8 bases, with 11 bases lying between them. The CDR3 is 13 amino acids. Germline values: CDR1 MNHNS, CDR2 SASEGT. CDR3 in amino acids: CASSEGLVEGYTF. CDR3 bases: TGTGCCAGCAGTGAAGGGCTGGTTGAAGGCTACACCTTC.

V and J are TRBV4-3 and TRBJ2-2, with D unclear. Deletions cut 0 bases from V and 5 bases from J, with 13 bases between. Germline-derived CDR1 and CDR2 are LGHNA and YSLEER. The CDR3 runs 16 residues. The CDR3 sequence: CASSQDRYLGTGELFF. CDR3 bases: TGCGCCAGCAGCCAAGATCGCTACCTTGGGACCGGGGAGCTGTTTTTT.

This chain uses TRBV7-9 with TRBJ2-3; 9 nucleotides agree with TRBD1. The germline V gene has CDR1 SEHNR and CDR2 FQNEAQ (reference sequence). This CDR3 region has 17 residues. V lost 5 bases and J lost 1; bases outside the gene matches: 10. The CDR3 is CASSLTGGYGGTDTQYF. CDR3 DNA: TGTGCCAGCAGCCTAACAGGGGGCTACGGGGGCACAGATACGCAGTATTTT.

In DNA, the CDR3 is TGTGCCAGCAGTGAGGGCAAGGGGGCGGGCTATAATTCACCCCTCCACTTT. This sequence encodes CASSEGKGAGYNSPLHF. This sequence joins TRBV6-1 and TRBJ1-6; 7 nucleotides align to TRBD1. Germline-derived CDR1 and CDR2 are MNHNS and SASEGT. V lost 3 bases to trimming and J lost 3 bases; unmatched junction nucleotides: 8. CDR3 length equals 17 residues.

This chain uses TRBV7-9 with TRBJ2-7, with 7 bases fitting TRBD2. J gave up 3 bases and V 11 bases, and 7 bases lay outside the gene matches. The CDR3 has 12 residues. CDR1 is SEHNR, CDR2 FQNEAQ, per germline (reference sequence). CDR3 DNA sequence: TGTGCCTCCGGGGGGAACCTCTACGAGCAGTACTTC. This sequence encodes CASGGNLYEQYF.

The V gene is TRBV18, the J gene TRBJ2-6; TRBD2 matches at 7 bases. The CDR3 covers 17 residues. The ends lost 5 bases at V and 2 bases at J; junction bases unmatched: 9. Germline CDR1 is KGHSH and CDR2 is LQKENI. The CDR3 DNA reads as TGTGCCAGCTCATTTAGCGGGTCGCTGGCTGGGGCCAACGTCCTGACTTTC. It translates to CASSFSGSLAGANVLTF. Based on the CDR3 plus reference TRBV18 and TRBJ2-6, the full variable domain is NAGVMQNPRHLVRRRGQEARLRCSPMKGHSHVYWYRQLPEEGLKFMVYLQKENIIDESGMPKERFSAEFPKEGPSILRIQQVVRGDSAAYFCASSFSGSLAGANVLTFGAGSRLTVL.

This sequence joins TRBV28 and TRBJ2-7; 12 nucleotides match TRBD2. Germline V gives CDR1 MDHEN, CDR2 SYDVKM. There are 16 residues in the CDR3. Losses at the gene ends were 5 bases for V and 4 bases for J; bases not matched to a gene: 9. The CDR3 protein is CASSTTSGRSMYEQYF. The CDR3 DNA is TGTGCCAGCAGTACGACTAGCGGGAGAAGTATGTACGAGCAGTACTTC.

The chain recombines TRBV27 with TRBJ2-4, with D hard to call. V lost 2 bases and J 7 bases, leaving 9 bases between the germline ends. Germline lookup yields CDR1 MNHEY and CDR2 SMNVEV (reference sequence). The CDR3 runs to 13 residues. The CDR3 here is CASSLASSNIQYF. CDR3 coding DNA: TGTGCCAGCAGTTTAGCGTCGAGTAACATTCAGTACTTC.

The V and J genes are TRBV19 and TRBJ1-4; no reliable D call. This CDR3 contains 15 residues. Germline values: CDR1 LNHDA, CDR2 SQIVND (reference sequence). The V end was cut by 2 bases, the J end by 3 bases, with 10 bases between. DNA for the CDR3: TGTGCCAGTAGTATAAATCCACCGGCTAATGAAAAACTGTTTTTT. Protein: CASSINPPANEKLFF.

This chain joins TRBV14 and TRBJ2-5, with 9 bases lining up with TRBD2. Trimming removed 1 base from V and 5 bases from J; junction bases left unmatched: 8. Looked up from germline, CDR1 is SGHDN and CDR2 is FVKESK. CDR3 length: 16 amino acids. CDR3 bases: TGTGCCAGCAGCCAAGGGTCTAGCGGGGTCCGCGAGACCCAGTACTTC. This gives the protein CASSQGSSGVRETQYF. The full variable domain, rest sourced from reference TRBV14 and TRBJ2-5, is EAGVTQFPSHSVIEKGQTVTLRCDPISGHDNLYWYRRVMGKEIKFLLHFVKESKQDESGMPNNRFLAERTGGTYSTLKVQPAELEDSGVYFCASSQGSSGVRETQYFGPGTRLLVL.

CDR3 sequence: CASSRGGGGYQPQHF. Here the CDR3 DNA reads TGTGCCAGCAGTCGAGGGGGTGGGGGTTATCAGCCCCAGCATTTT. The chain carries TRBV27 and TRBJ1-5, with a possible D match to TRBD1 (6 bases). This CDR3 is built from 15 residues. The germline V and J ends were trimmed by 5 bases and 5 bases, with 16 bases remaining between them. The V gene's germline CDR1 is MNHEY and CDR2 SMNVEV (reference sequence).

This clone was counted a few times. Other DNA sequences of this sample code for an identical CDR3. V and J are TRBV5-1 and TRBJ1-2, with TRBD1 as a possible D gene (6 bases). Looked up from germline, CDR1 is SGHRS and CDR2 is YFSETQ. The CDR3 runs to 14 residues. Trimming shortened V by 1 base and J by 2 bases, and 9 bases separated the two germline ends. In DNA, the CDR3 is TGCGCCAGCAGCTTGAATACAGGGAACTATGGCTACACCTTC. As protein: CASSLNTGNYGYTF.

There are a few counts of this clone. The chain employs TRBV12-5 and TRBJ1-1, with a weak D call TRBD1 (6 bases). V was pared by 7 bases and J by 5 bases, with 20 bases between. CDR1 LGHNT and CDR2 FRNRAP come from the germline V gene. The CDR3 contains 15 residues. The CDR3 reads CASVKGVQGRTEAFF. The CDR3 nucleotides read TGTGCTAGTGTCAAAGGGGTCCAGGGGAGAACTGAAGCTTTCTTT.

The V gene is TRBV9, the J gene TRBJ2-7, with D perhaps matching TRBD1 or TRBD2 (5 bases each). This CDR3 is 15 amino acids long. Looked up from germline, CDR1 is SGDLS and CDR2 is YYNGEE. Between the trimmed V and J ends, which lost 4 bases and 2 bases, there was a span of 16 bases. The CDR3 DNA reads as TGTGCCAGCAGCCCCGATGGGGGTCTTCCCTACGAGCAGTACTTC. It encodes CASSPDGGLPYEQYF.